These T cell receptor beta chains were read from a single sample in a study of cytomegalovirus exposure and HLA in healthy donors. Using immunoSEQ multiplex PCR, the repertoire was profiled, and TCRdb retains in-frame clones only, with some absent. The sample contains about 150,000 clones, approximately 69% of which appear only once. Sequencing input: PBMCs. The receptor set was obtained from a man aged 30 to 39 in good health and CMV-seronegative. Each CDR3 is given with its conserved first and last residue. Each record gives: V gene, J gene, CDR3 protein.

TRBV18	TRBJ1-2	CASSQDRFQNYGYTF
TRBV28	TRBJ1-6	CASSLSSGSSYNSPLHF
TRBV5-1	TRBJ2-5	CASSLSQGRETQYF
TRBV19	TRBJ2-5	CASSISERTQYF
TRBV5-8	TRBJ1-5	CASSLTGSNQPQHF
TRBV6-1	TRBJ2-7	CASRGDWPYEQYF
TRBV7-2	TRBJ2-5	CASSLERGFWETQYF
TRBV5-1	TRBJ1-1	CASSQGTFMNTEAFF
TRBV23-1	TRBJ1-2	CASSQWGGRTF
TRBV4-1	TRBJ1-2	CASSQDRDRNNYGYTF
TRBV29-1	TRBJ1-2	CSVTGEDGYTF
TRBV5-1	TRBJ2-3	CASSLVQGATDTQYF
TRBV28	TRBJ1-5	CASSLRGGSNQPQHF
TRBV25-1	TRBJ1-5	CASSGTGGNQPQHF
TRBV30	TRBJ2-3	CAWGSGTSTDTQYF
TRBV6-4	TRBJ1-2	CASSVGTGADYTF
TRBV14	TRBJ2-7	CASSSVSPGRKSKNRDRPTYEQYF
TRBV5-1	TRBJ2-7	CASSIEPTGDSYEQYF
TRBV11-2	TRBJ1-1	CASSLTQTNTEAFF
TRBV12-5	TRBJ1-2	CASGTPGQFGYTF
TRBV27	TRBJ2-7	CASSPLFTSGVPSEQYF
TRBV27	TRBJ2-2	CASSKHDTGELFF
TRBV6-4	TRBJ1-1	CASSDSPRGDTEAFF
TRBV27	TRBJ2-3	CASSLGQTHTDTQYF
TRBV6-1	TRBJ1-1	CASRRTGDGTEAFF
TRBV19	TRBJ2-1	CASSIVGGESSYNEQFF
TRBV7-6	TRBJ1-2	CASSQGADYGYTF
TRBV2	TRBJ2-1	CAIPGAGGNEQFF
TRBV5-1	TRBJ2-7	CASSSSTSGGPWGEQYF
TRBV9	TRBJ1-2	CASSVTGIYGYTF
TRBV2	TRBJ2-5	CASSSRAGQGETQYF
TRBV5-4	TRBJ2-3	CASSSDSSSTDTQYF
TRBV7-2	TRBJ2-5	CASSLGWREETQYF
TRBV5-4	TRBJ1-1	CASSGDRLNTEAFF
TRBV6-5	TRBJ2-7	CASSLIQGYEQYF
TRBV2	TRBJ1-5	CASSELVTGRNQPQHF
TRBV28	TRBJ1-1	CASGKTAEAFF
TRBV29-1	TRBJ1-2	CSVSGSGGYTF